This paragraph reports one T cell receptor (beta chain). The specificity of this receptor is unknown. The record has no base qualities; no much larger clone is one base away. TCRbeta CDR3 regions were amplified from genomic DNA using the immunoSEQ Assay, a bias-controlled multiplex PCR. The original pipeline was this. The number of nucleated cells in each sample was estimated by amplification of reference gene primers within the assay. To quantify the absolute abundance of each unique TCRbeta CDR3 rearrangement, sequence reads were collapsed and filtered. For each sample, productive Simpson clonality was calculated as the square root of Simpson's diversity index across productive rearrangements. TCRdb stores this immuneACCESS table with in-frame sequences only. Part of the clones is absent; in the studies checked, under half of the shortfall reflects unresolved V genes, and no reason is known for the rest. For V, J and clone size, that table is used; D and trimming come from the DNA. Here the sample has 400,000 to 500,000 clones; nearly 90% occur a single time. The top ten clones comprise 1.4% of the sample.

This sample was taken from a study of blood T cell repertoires in COVID-19 (dated by TCRdb to between 2020 and 2021). Some background on the complete study: The collaborator samples originated in the United States, Italy and Spain and spanned the acute and convalescent phases of COVID-19. Samples were obtained from the ongoing ImmuneRACE study (first 160 participants) and from 1,200 or so subjects provided by 6 global collaborators. Deeply sampled blood TCRbeta repertoires from subjects exposed to, actively infected with, or recovered from COVID-19 were included in the dataset. The prospective study material was composed of cDNA or gDNA derived from T cells, B-cell-depleted T cells, or PBMCs. Where HLA class I and class II types were available, the types were taken from metadata supplied by the sample provider, not from assay-based typing. The repertoires were made available in a free public database intended to serve as a resource for research on the immune response to SARS-CoV-2. A de-identified subject ID, COVID-19 status, age in years and sex were almost always included in the sample metadata.

CDR1 and CDR2 (SNHLY, FYNNEI) derive from the germline V gene. The CDR3 covers 15 residues, taking in both the cysteine and the phenylalanine. The retained sequence is limited to the CDR3, 45 bases, with the frame set at the first base. V sheds 4 bases and J sheds 8 bases, leaving 20 bases between their ends. Enrolling through a virtual design, the prospective study's participants ranged in age from roughly 18 to 100 years and lived across 24 United States geographic areas. To assign participants to cohorts, the prospective study relied on clinical history that participants themselves reported in a screening survey and a study questionnaire. A participant counted as exposed if, within 2 weeks of entering the study, that participant had been in contact with someone who had a PCR-confirmed or clinician-diagnosed COVID-19 case. In the prospective study, mobile phlebotomists collected whole blood, serum and a nasopharyngeal or oropharyngeal swab from each participant. Additional blood draws and questionnaires over an approximately two-month period could optionally be provided by prospective study participants. Blood samples from the prospective study were shipped frozen or at room temperature prior to DNA extraction.

What the work shows at the level of the full study, not this receptor alone: Clinical and demographic metadata were provided uncurated, with the amount varying by source and participant.

The receptor was derived from a young woman who had been exposed to COVID-19. Recombination joined TRBV2 with TRBJ1-2, and TRBD1 may be the D gene, going by 5 matching bases. The sample comprised PBMCs or T cells enriched from blood (not recorded which). The nucleotide sequence is TGTGCCAGCAGTGGCCTCGGACATCCCATAGGGGGCTACACCTTC. Translated, it gives CASSGLGHPIGGYTF.